These 31 T cell receptor beta chains share one sample of origin, sequenced in a study of blood T cell repertoires in COVID-19. Generated by immunoSEQ multiplex PCR, the TCRdb table keeps only in-frame clones and is missing some. The repertoire includes about 49,000 clones, approximately 85% of them detected once, and roughly 2.5% sits in the top ten. Material: peripheral blood. The source is a woman aged 60-75 years with acute or convalescent COVID-19.

V gene TRBV19 combines with J gene TRBJ2-7, with D possibly TRBD1 on 6 matching bases. Germline values: CDR1 LNHDA, CDR2 SQIVND (reference sequence). The ends were cut back, 5 bases at V and 7 bases at J, with 21 bases in the middle. The CDR3 is 15 amino acids. CDR3 nucleotide sequence: TGTGCCAGTAGTGCGCAGGGGACCCGGGCGTGGGAGCAGTACTTC. Translated: CASSAQGTRAWEQYF.

This chain joins TRBV18 and TRBJ1-2; 10 bases agree with TRBD1. In germline, CDR1 is KGHSH, CDR2 LQKENI. The length of the CDR3 is 13 residues. V shed 3 bases, J shed 8 bases, and the junction held 3 bases outside the gene matches. This chain's CDR3 is CASSPDRGLGYTF. CDR3 nucleotides: TGTGCCAGCTCACCTGACAGGGGGCTAGGCTACACCTTC.

This sequence joins TRBV10-3 and TRBJ2-5; TRBD2 matches 8 bases. V shed 2 bases, J shed 1 base, and the junction held 0 bases outside the gene matches. CDR1 ENHRY and CDR2 SYGVKD come from the germline V gene. The CDR3 consists of 14 residues. The CDR3 loop is CAISERGGQETQYF. In DNA, the CDR3 is TGTGCCATCAGTGAGCGGGGGGGCCAAGAGACCCAGTACTTC.

This clone has more than one count but fewer than ten. V is TRBV4-1 and J is TRBJ1-5, with D maybe TRBD1 (6 bases). Germline CDR1 MGHRA, CDR2 YSYEKL. The CDR3 length is 16 residues. V lost 3 bases to trimming and J lost 1 base, with 13 bases between them. CDR3 protein: CASSHSQGLSNQPQHF. Written as DNA, the CDR3 is TGCGCCAGCAGCCACTCACAGGGTCTAAGCAATCAGCCCCAGCATTTT.

J is TRBJ1-1 and V is TRBV12-3 or TRBV12-4, with 7 bases aligning to TRBD1. The J segment lost 4 bases and the V segment lost 9 bases, leaving 8 bases of the junction unmatched. The CDR3 consists of 13 residues. The CDR3 reads CASWADRATEAFF. The CDR3 coding sequence is TGTGCCAGTTGGGCTGACAGGGCCACTGAAGCTTTCTTT.

The CDR3 protein is CASSPESRDRTYMNTEAFF. The CDR3 nucleotides read TGTGCCAGCTCACCAGAGTCCCGGGACAGAACCTACATGAACACTGAAGCTTTCTTT. The rearrangement joins TRBV18 to TRBJ1-1, with 7 bases that match TRBD1. This CDR3 comprises 19 residues. Germline CDR1 is KGHSH and CDR2 is LQKENI. The junction had 15 bases not matched to a gene; V was cut back by 2 bases and J by 0 bases. Drawing the rest from reference TRBV18 and TRBJ1-1, the complete variable domain is NAGVMQNPRHLVRRRGQEARLRCSPMKGHSHVYWYRQLPEEGLKFMVYLQKENIIDESGMPKERFSAEFPKEGPSILRIQQVVRGDSAAYFCASSPESRDRTYMNTEAFFGQGTRLTVV.

The J gene is TRBJ2-1, the V gene TRBV7-3; 12 bases agree with TRBD1. V shed 5 bases, J shed 12 bases, and the junction held 5 bases outside the gene matches. The CDR3 sequence is 13 residues long. The germline CDR1 and CDR2 sequences are SGHTA and FQGTGA. The CDR3 protein is CASSKGTGGLQFF. The DNA for the CDR3 is TGTGCCAGCAGCAAGGGGACAGGGGGCTTGCAGTTCTTC. Complete variable domain (other parts from reference TRBV7-3 and TRBJ2-1): GAGVSQTPSNKVTEKGKYVELRCDPISGHTALYWYRQSLGQGPEFLIYFQGTGAADDSGLPNDRFFAVRPEGSVSTLKIQRTERGDSAVYLCASSKGTGGLQFFGPGTRLTVL.

The genes are TRBV7-9 and TRBJ1-1, with a tentative D call TRBD1 (5 bases). Per the germline V gene, CDR1 is SEHNR and CDR2 is FQNEAQ (reference sequence). The CDR3 loop spans 15 amino acids. V was cut by 5 bases and J by 2 bases, with 15 bases left in between. CDR3 protein: CASSIQGGGNTEAFF. CDR3 bases: TGTGCCAGCAGCATCCAGGGCGGGGGTAACACTGAAGCTTTCTTT.

The chain joins TRBV7-9 to TRBJ2-1; TRBD2 aligns across 10 bases. Germline loops: CDR1 SEHNR, CDR2 FQNEAQ (reference sequence). After removal of 1 base from V and 7 bases from J, the junction contained 13 bases not matched to a gene. This CDR3 is built from 18 residues. CDR3 DNA: TGTGCCAGCAGCTTAGATGGATTGCTAGCGGGAGAACGGAATGAGCAGTTCTTC. Protein sequence: CASSLDGLLAGERNEQFF.

This chain links TRBV29-1 with TRBJ1-1; D gene uncertain. Germline-derived CDR1 and CDR2 are SQVTM and ANQGSEA. The V end was cut by 0 bases, the J end by 8 bases, with 7 bases between. This CDR3 region has 11 residues. The CDR3 DNA is TGCAGCGTTGAAGATTCTCGGGAAGCTTTCTTT. Amino acid sequence: CSVEDSREAFF.

This chain joins TRBV29-1 and TRBJ1-1; TRBD1 matches 7 bases. The CDR3 has 13 residues. The trim removed 7 bases at V and 0 bases at J, leaving 5 bases unmatched. Germline V gene sequence: CDR1 SQVTM, CDR2 ANQGSEA. The CDR3, as DNA: TGCAGCGCTCGGGGACAGATGAACACTGAAGCTTTCTTT. This encodes CSARGQMNTEAFF.

V gene TRBV18 combines with J gene TRBJ2-3; 7 bases fit TRBD2. Germline CDR1 reads KGHSH; CDR2 reads LQKENI. V trimming: 3 bases; J trimming: 2 bases; junction bases outside the gene matches: 8. The CDR3 extends over 16 amino acids. In nucleotides, the CDR3 is TGTGCCAGCTCACCGGGCGGGAGATTCCCCACAGATACGCAGTATTTT. Protein: CASSPGGRFPTDTQYF.

This rearrangement joins TRBV27 to TRBJ1-2, with a weak D call TRBD1 (6 bases). V lost 8 bases, J lost 3 bases, and 19 bases lay in between. The CDR3 covers 15 residues. Germline V gene lookup returns CDR1 MNHEY and CDR2 SMNVEV (reference sequence). The chain's CDR3 is CASATPAKGDYGYTF. The CDR3 nucleotides are TGTGCCAGCGCAACCCCCGCGAAGGGGGACTATGGCTACACCTTC.

The V gene is TRBV19, the J gene TRBJ2-2, with TRBD1 identical over 10 bases. Germline assignment: CDR1 LNHDA and CDR2 SQIVND (reference sequence). Unmatched junction bases numbered 6, after V lost 6 bases and J lost 5 bases. CDR3 length equals 15 residues. CDR3 sequence: CASSDRGRFTGELFF. For the CDR3, the DNA is TGTGCCAGTAGCGACAGGGGGCGATTTACCGGGGAGCTGTTTTTT.

The chain has TRBV3-1 (or the pseudogene TRBV3-2) and TRBJ1-3; no firm D call. The CDR3 extends over 13 amino acids. CDR1 and CDR2 (germline): LGHDT, YNNKEL (reference sequence). V was clipped by 5 bases and J by 0 bases, with 5 bases between them. This CDR3 reads CASSVSSGNTIYF. The CDR3 DNA sequence: TGTGCCAGCAGCGTCAGCTCTGGAAACACCATATATTTT.

This rearrangement joins TRBV29-1 to TRBJ1-1; no clear D. In germline, CDR1 is SQVTM, CDR2 ANQGSEA. Deletions cut 3 bases from V and 0 bases from J, with 5 bases between. This CDR3 comprises 12 residues. CDR3 loop: CSVDRMNTEAFF. Here the CDR3 DNA reads TGCAGCGTTGACAGAATGAACACTGAAGCTTTCTTT.

This clone was detected only once. This rearrangement joins TRBV12-1 to TRBJ2-5; no check of the table's D call, TRBD2, against the DNA was made. TRBV12-1 is a listed pseudogene. The CDR3 spans 16 residues. Here the CDR3 DNA reads TGTGCCAGCAGCTTTGTTATGCGGGGTCTGGGAGAGACCCAGTACTTC. Translation: CASSFVMRGLGETQYF.

This sequence joins TRBV25-1 and TRBJ1-2; TRBD1 might be the D (6 bases). The CDR3 runs to 13 residues. Germline-derived CDR1 and CDR2 are MGHDK and SYGVNS. With 4 bases removed from V and 4 bases from J, the gap between germline ends came to 10 bases. CDR3 nucleotide sequence: TGTGCCAGCAGTGGAACAGGGCCCTATGGCTACACCTTC. This translates into CASSGTGPYGYTF.

This clone was counted once. The V gene is TRBV6-6, the J gene TRBJ1-3, with D perhaps matching TRBD1 (6 bases). V was clipped by 5 bases and J by 4 bases, with 21 bases between them. There are 17 residues in the CDR3. CDR1 and CDR2 from the germline V gene are MNHNY and SVGAGI (reference sequence). The CDR3 loop reads CASSHRTAGHFGNTIYF. CDR3 nucleotide sequence: TGTGCCAGCAGTCACAGGACAGCCGGACATTTCGGAAACACCATATATTTT.

This clone was counted between two and nine times. The chain recombines TRBV2 with TRBJ1-1, with 9 bases lining up with TRBD1. V was pared by 2 bases and J by 8 bases, with 3 bases of the junction left unmatched. The germline V gene encodes CDR1 SNHLY and CDR2 FYNNEI. The CDR3 is 13 amino acids. In nucleotides, the CDR3 is TGTGCCAGCAGTGAAAGGACAGGGGCCGAAGCTTTCTTT. Translating it yields CASSERTGAEAFF.

The chain recombines TRBV3-1 (or the pseudogene TRBV3-2) with TRBJ1-2; 9 bases match TRBD1. V shed 3 bases, J shed 4 bases, and the junction held 3 bases outside the gene matches. Germline CDR1 is LGHDT and CDR2 is YNNKEL (reference sequence). CDR3 length: 14 amino acids. The CDR3 sequence: CASSHDRGSYGYTF. CDR3 bases: TGTGCCAGCAGCCACGACAGGGGGTCCTATGGCTACACCTTC.

The rearrangement joins TRBV20-1 to TRBJ1-5, with TRBD1 as a possible D gene (6 bases). The CDR3 runs to 13 residues. CDR1 DFQATT and CDR2 SNEGSKA come from the germline V gene (reference sequence). Trimming cost V 3 bases and J 6 bases, with 12 bases left between them. The CDR3: CSASTGPGQPQHF. The CDR3 DNA reads as TGCAGTGCTAGTACAGGGCCAGGTCAGCCCCAGCATTTT.

This clone was observed a few times. The chain employs TRBV10-1 and TRBJ1-1; possible D gene TRBD1, 6 bases. Between the trimmed V and J ends, which lost 0 bases and 0 bases, there was a span of 11 bases. Germline V gene data show CDR1 as WNHNN and CDR2 as SYGVQD (reference sequence). The CDR3 is 16 amino acids. The DNA for the CDR3 is TGCGCCAGCAGTGAGTCACAGGGCTTCATGAACACTGAAGCTTTCTTT. It translates to CASSESQGFMNTEAFF.

This chain joins TRBV15 and TRBJ1-5; D unclear. Trimming took off 0 bases at V and 0 bases at J, with 6 bases between the two ends. The CDR3 loop spans 15 amino acids. Germline CDR1 and CDR2: LNHNV and YYDKDF (reference sequence). The DNA for the CDR3 is TGTGCCACCAGCAGAGATCCGGGTAGCAATCAGCCCCAGCATTTT. As protein: CATSRDPGSNQPQHF.

This clone came up a few times. V is TRBV11-2 and J is TRBJ2-7, with TRBD1 as a possible D gene (6 bases). V was trimmed by 0 bases and J by 0 bases, leaving 6 bases between them. CDR1 and CDR2 from the germline V gene are SGHAT and FQNNGV. This CDR3 has 14 residues. CDR3 coding DNA: TGTGCCAGCAGCTTAGAGACAGGCTCCTACGAGCAGTACTTC. Its protein is CASSLETGSYEQYF. Full variable domain (outside the CDR3, taken from reference TRBV11-2 and TRBJ2-7): EAGVAQSPRYKIIEKRQSVAFWCNPISGHATLYWYQQILGQGPKLLIQFQNNGVVDDSQLPKDRFSAERLKGVDSTLKIQPAKLEDSAVYLCASSLETGSYEQYFGPGTRLTVT.

This chain links TRBV7-9 with TRBJ1-4, with D unclear. V lost 3 bases and J lost 0, with 8 bases in between. Germline V CDR1 and CDR2: SEHNR, FQNEAQ (reference sequence). The length of the CDR3 is 15 residues. CDR3: CASSFMGTTNEKLFF. CDR3 DNA sequence: TGTGCCAGCAGCTTTATGGGCACAACTAATGAAAAACTGTTTTTT. Drawing the rest from reference TRBV7-9 and TRBJ1-4, the complete variable domain is DTGVSQNPRHKITKRGQNVTFRCDPISEHNRLYWYRQTLGQGPEFLTYFQNEAQLEKSRLLSDRFSAERPKGSFSTLEIQRTEQGDSAMYLCASSFMGTTNEKLFFGSGTQLSVL.

The chain recombines TRBV21-1 with TRBJ2-7; the D segment call TRBD2 is taken from the table without a DNA check. TRBV21-1 is a pseudogene locus. CDR3 length: 14 residues. The CDR3 reads CASSKSSAEGEQYF. DNA for the CDR3: TGTGCCAGCAGCAAAAGTTCGGCGGAAGGCGAGCAGTACTTC.

This clone was detected a few times. The chain combines TRBV3-1 (or the pseudogene TRBV3-2) with TRBJ1-5; D remains unclear. The germline gives CDR1 LGHDT, CDR2 YNNKEL (reference sequence). Trimming pared 0 bases from V and 1 base from J, leaving 7 bases between. The CDR3 sequence is 15 residues long. The CDR3 sequence: CASSQDLQSNQPQHF. CDR3 coding DNA: TGTGCCAGCAGCCAAGATCTTCAGAGCAATCAGCCCCAGCATTTT.

The chain employs TRBV6-5 and TRBJ2-7; a weak D match, TRBD1 (6 bases). Between the trimmed V and J ends, which lost 5 bases and 3 bases, there was a span of 14 bases. Germline-derived CDR1 and CDR2 are MNHEY and SVGAGI. This CDR3 is built from 14 residues. The CDR3 region is CASSNQGTSYEQYF. CDR3 in DNA: TGTGCCAGCAGTAACCAGGGGACCAGCTACGAGCAGTACTTC.

This chain uses TRBV25-1 with TRBJ1-4; 9 nucleotides match TRBD1. The germline CDR1 and CDR2 sequences are MGHDK and SYGVNS. The CDR3 extends over 16 amino acids. Trimming removed 3 bases from V and 5 bases from J; junction bases left unmatched: 7. The CDR3: CASSDNRGRMNEKLFF. The DNA of the CDR3 is TGTGCCAGCAGTGATAACAGGGGGCGCATGAATGAAAAACTGTTTTTT.

This clone was recorded only once. The V gene is TRBV11-2, the J gene TRBJ1-1; D is unclear. Germline V lookup: CDR1 SGHAT, CDR2 FQNNGV. This CDR3 has 11 amino acids. V was clipped by 2 bases and J by 8 bases, with 6 bases between them. The DNA of the CDR3 is TGTGCCAGCAGCTTAAATCGGGAAGCTTTCTTT. Translating it yields CASSLNREAFF.